The 3 T cell receptor beta chains below were found in one sample sequenced in a study of T cell responses to AZD1222 COVID-19 vaccine. The table came from immunoSEQ multiplex PCR; TCRdb's copy has only in-frame clones and leaves some out. The table lists about 78,000 clones, roughly nine tenths of them singletons. The material was peripheral blood, obtained 28 days after the second AZD1222 dose. These receptors were collected from an adult who received the AZD1222 COVID-19 vaccine.

V usage is TRBV6-6 and J usage is TRBJ1-2; D remains unclear. CDR1 is MNHNY, CDR2 SVGAGI, per germline (reference sequence). V shed 3 bases and J shed 0 bases, with 8 bases lying between them. CDR3 size: 14 residues. The CDR3 nucleotides read TGTGCCAGCAGTTATAAGGTTCCTAACTATGGCTACACCTTC. Translating gives CASSYKVPNYGYTF.

This chain connects TRBV9 to TRBJ1-6; TRBD1 aligns across 8 bases. The CDR3 covers 17 residues. Germline V CDR1 and CDR2: SGDLS, YYNGEE. Trimming removed 2 bases from V and 5 bases from J; junction bases left unmatched: 9. The CDR3 coding sequence is TGTGCCAGCAGCGTTAACCTCCGACAGGGGAATAATTCACCCCTCCACTTT. Its translation is CASSVNLRQGNNSPLHF. The whole variable domain, filled in from reference TRBV9 and TRBJ1-6, reads DSGVTQTPKHLITATGQRVTLRCSPRSGDLSVYWYQQSLDQGLQFLIQYYNGEERAKGNILERFSAQQFPDLHSELNLSSLELGDSALYFCASSVNLRQGNNSPLHFGNGTRLTVT.

This rearrangement joins TRBV5-1 to TRBJ2-5; tentatively, D is TRBD1 (6 bases). This CDR3 contains 16 residues. Germline V gene sequence: CDR1 SGHRS, CDR2 YFSETQ. V lost 0 bases and J 4 bases, leaving 16 bases between the germline ends. In nucleotides, the CDR3 is TGCGCCAGCAGCTTGGCCCCCGGACAGAGAGGAGAGACCCAGTACTTC. Translated: CASSLAPGQRGETQYF.